The 9 T cell receptor beta chains in this list originate from one sample, sequenced in a study of a mutant IDH1 vaccine in newly diagnosed glioma (dated by TCRdb to the early 2020s). The library was built by means of the immunoSEQ multiplex PCR assay. TCRdb re-hosts the immuneACCESS table, in-frame sequences only. Its copies lack some clones; in the studies checked, an unresolved V gene accounts for under half of them, and the cause for the rest is not known. Counted in this sample were under 40,000 clones; about 73% of them appeared once. The top ten clones comprise roughly a quarter of the sample. The time point label here, explained by the study, means: week 11, during vaccination. Each vaccine dose, consisting of 300 ug of a 20-mer mutant IDH1 peptide in Montanide, was administered subcutaneously with topical imiquimod. These receptors have no identified antigens. The sample here was PBMCs, taken from a glioma patient whose treatment included an IDH1 peptide vaccine. These receptors were taken from a man younger than 40 with glioma.

The V gene is TRBV6-5, the J gene TRBJ1-3; D remains unclear. Deletions cut 7 bases from V and 0 bases from J, with 13 bases between. Per germline, CDR1 MNHEY and CDR2 SVGAGI. CDR3 length equals 15 residues. CDR3 sequence reads: CASTRKPGSGNTIYF. The CDR3, as DNA: TGTGCCAGCACCAGAAAACCCGGCTCTGGAAACACCATATATTTT.

This clone was observed a few times. The chain joins TRBV30 to TRBJ1-2; D uncertain. The CDR3 runs 12 residues. Germline CDR1 GTSNPN, CDR2 SVGIG (reference sequence). The V end lost 5 bases, the J end lost 5 bases, and 12 bases lay between the germline ends. The CDR3 bases are TGTGCCTGGCGAATCGGGATTTATGGCTACACCTTC. It encodes CAWRIGIYGYTF. The full variable domain, with the rest looked up from reference TRBV30 and TRBJ1-2, is SQTIHQWPATLVQPVGSPLSLECTVEGTSNPNLYWYRQAAGRGLQLLFYSVGIGQISSEVPQNLSASRPQDRQFILSSKKLLLSDSGFYLCAWRIGIYGYTFGSGTRLTVV.

The rearrangement uses TRBV19 and TRBJ2-7; D perhaps matches TRBD2 (5 bases). The V end was cut by 4 bases, the J end by 7 bases, with 17 bases between. The CDR3 covers 14 residues. Germline V gene lookup returns CDR1 LNHDA and CDR2 SQIVND (reference sequence). In DNA form, the CDR3 reads TGTGCCAGTAGTACCCGACCTGATCAGCGGGAGCAGTACTTC. Translated: CASSTRPDQREQYF.

The chain carries TRBV10-2 and TRBJ2-7; D is ambiguous. Germline CDR1 is WSHSY and CDR2 is SAAADI. The CDR3 runs 12 residues. The germline V and J ends were trimmed by 3 bases and 5 bases, with 8 bases remaining between them. CDR3 region: CASSEEHHEQYF. The CDR3 DNA sequence: TGCGCCAGCAGTGAAGAGCACCACGAGCAGTACTTC.

The chain is built from TRBV5-1 and TRBJ1-4; TRBD1 matches 11 bases. The CDR3 totals 15 residues. In germline, CDR1 is SGHRS, CDR2 YFSETQ. Trimming cost V 4 bases and J 6 bases; bases outside gene matches: 5. CDR3 nucleotide sequence: TGCGCCAGCAGCCCGGACAGGGGGCGGGATGAAAAACTGTTTTTT. Translation gives CASSPDRGRDEKLFF.

In its sample, this clone is medium-sized. The chain employs TRBV6-5 and TRBJ1-5, with unresolved D. Germline CDR1 reads MNHEY; CDR2 reads SVGAGI. There are 15 residues in the CDR3. With 6 bases removed from V and 3 bases from J, the gap between germline ends came to 15 bases. CDR3 sequence (DNA): TGTGCCAGCAGCGACTACATGGGAGACAATCAGCCCCAGCATTTT. Amino acids: CASSDYMGDNQPQHF.

This chain joins TRBV29-1 and TRBJ1-2, with D hard to call. Germline V gene sequence: CDR1 SQVTM, CDR2 ANQGSEA. The CDR3 length is 11 residues. V was shortened by 3 bases and J by 8 bases, with 10 bases between the two germline ends. Here the CDR3 reads CSVDSQRGYTF. In DNA form, the CDR3 reads TGCAGCGTTGACAGTCAGAGAGGCTACACCTTC.

This clone was counted only a few times. The gene calls are TRBV5-1 and TRBJ1-1; a weak D match, TRBD1 (5 bases). The CDR3 has 17 amino acids. The V gene's germline CDR1 is SGHRS and CDR2 YFSETQ. V lost 5 bases and J 0 bases, leaving 20 bases between the germline ends. In DNA form, the CDR3 reads TGCGCCAGCAGATCTGACAGCGGAATTCTCATGAACACTGAAGCTTTCTTT. Translated, it gives CASRSDSGILMNTEAFF.

The J gene is TRBJ1-4, the V gene TRBV5-6; 8 nucleotides match TRBD1. V dropped 1 base and J dropped 8; count of bases not matched to a gene: 7. The CDR3 spans 15 residues. From germline, CDR1 is SGHDT and CDR2 YYEEEE. CDR3 nucleotide sequence: TGTGCCAGCAGCTTGTTCGGACAGGGCCGGGAAAAACTGTTTTTT. Translated: CASSLFGQGREKLFF.